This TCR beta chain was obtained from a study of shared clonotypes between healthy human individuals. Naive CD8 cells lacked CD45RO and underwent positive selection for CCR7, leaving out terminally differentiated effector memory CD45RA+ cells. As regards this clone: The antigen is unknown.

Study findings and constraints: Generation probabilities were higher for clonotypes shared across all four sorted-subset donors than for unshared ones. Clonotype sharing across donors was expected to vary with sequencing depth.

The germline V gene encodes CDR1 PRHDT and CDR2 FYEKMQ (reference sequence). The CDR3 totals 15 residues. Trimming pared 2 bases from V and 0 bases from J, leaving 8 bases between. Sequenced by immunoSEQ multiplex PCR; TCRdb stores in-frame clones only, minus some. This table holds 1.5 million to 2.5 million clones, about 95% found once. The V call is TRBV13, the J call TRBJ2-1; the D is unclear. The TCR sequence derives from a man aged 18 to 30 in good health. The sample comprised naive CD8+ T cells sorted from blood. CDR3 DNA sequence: TGTGCCAGCAGCTTACTAGGCGACTCCTACAATGAGCAGTTCTTC. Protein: CASSLLGDSYNEQFF.